Below are 30 T cell receptor delta chains sequenced from a single sample in a study of gamma-delta T cells after stem cell transplantation. TCRdb processed the RT-PCR reads again with the CATT caller. The table lists roughly 3,200 delta-chain clones, less than 2% of them singletons, with roughly two fifths in the top ten. The sample consisted of gamma-delta T cells. The receptors originated from a human donor. It is not recorded whose cells these are; they may come from a transplant donor.

About this clone itself: TCRdb lists the protein of a much larger clone for this DNA, which differs at residues 5 and 6, so this is likely a read error; the protein given here is translated from the DNA itself. V is TRDV2 and J is TRDJ1, with TRDD3 matching 10 bases. V gave up 3 bases and J gave up 0 bases; unmatched junction bases: 15. The germline V gene has CDR1 GEAIGNYY and CDR2 EKD. The length of the CDR3 is 19 residues. The CDR3 DNA follows: TGTGCCTGTGACGCCTTACTGGGGGATCCGTTCCCGTACACCGATAAACTCATCTTT. Its protein is CACDALLGDPFPYTDKLIF.

CDR3 coding DNA: TGTGCCTGTGACACCATAGGACTGGGGGATACCACCGATAAACTCATCTTT. This encodes CACDTIGLGDTTDKLIF. The gene calls are TRDV2 and TRDJ1; TRDD3 matches 12 bases. The CDR3 is 17 residues long. The ends lost 0 bases at V and 1 base at J; junction bases unmatched: 5. Germline V gene lookup returns CDR1 GEAIGNYY and CDR2 EKD.

In its sample, this clone was seen a few times. The protein recorded in TCRdb matches a much larger clone and deviates from this DNA's translation at residues 5 and 10, suggesting a read error; the protein here is obtained by translating the DNA. The rearrangement uses TRDV2 and TRDJ1; the match to TRDD3 covers 7 bases. Germline CDR1 is GEAIGNYY and CDR2 is EKD. V dropped 3 bases and J dropped 0; count of bases not matched to a gene: 12. This CDR3 spans 17 amino acids. This CDR3 is CACDAVGDPKDTDKLIF. The CDR3 DNA reads TGTGCCTGTGACGCGGTGGGGGACCCCAAGGACACCGATAAACTCATCTTT.

A remark on this clone: The TCRdb record carries a much larger clone's protein, which differs from this DNA's translation at residue 13; a read error is the likely cause, and the protein listed here is the DNA translation. The V call is TRDV2, the J call TRDJ1; 7 bases map to TRDD3. Germline assignment: CDR1 GEAIGNYY and CDR2 EKD. There are 17 residues in the CDR3. The CDR3 loop reads CACDTLGDRDYTNKLIF. The CDR3 DNA reads TGTGCCTGTGACACCCTCGGGGATAGGGACTACACCAATAAACTCATCTTT.

This clone occurred a few times. This chain uses TRDV1 with TRDJ1; perhaps TRDD2 as D (5 bases). V was pared by 0 bases and J by 0 bases, with 29 bases between. Germline-derived CDR1 and CDR2 are TSWWSYY and QGS. The CDR3 runs to 22 residues. The CDR3 reads CALGELIFPQAYRAVYTDKLIF. CDR3 nucleotides: TGTGCTCTTGGGGAACTCATCTTCCCTCAGGCCTACCGGGCGGTGTACACCGATAAACTCATCTTT.

This clone was observed a handful of times. V usage is TRDV2 and J usage is TRDJ3; 11 nucleotides line up with TRDD3. The germline V gene has CDR1 GEAIGNYY and CDR2 EKD. J gave up 2 bases and V 3 bases, and 8 bases lay outside the gene matches. The CDR3 is made up of 19 amino acids. The CDR3 sequence: CACDPVLGDSTWDTRQMFF. The DNA of the CDR3 is TGTGCCTGTGACCCGGTACTGGGGGATAGTACCTGGGACACCCGACAGATGTTTTTC.

This clone came up a few times. The chain links TRDV2 to TRDJ3; 12 bases align to TRDD3. The CDR3 is made up of 20 amino acids. The junction had 5 bases not matched to a gene; V was cut back by 0 bases and J by 0 bases. Germline V gene lookup returns CDR1 GEAIGNYY and CDR2 EKD. CDR3 DNA sequence: TGTGCCTGTGACACCGCTGGGGGATACGCTAGCTCCTGGGACACCCGACAGATGTTTTTC. It specifies CACDTAGGYASSWDTRQMFF.

This clone came up a few times. The likely explanation is a read error, given a far larger clone one base away. The same CDR3 can be traced to other DNA sequences in this sample. V is TRDV2 and J is TRDJ1; 8 nucleotides line up with TRDD3. Germline V gene sequence: CDR1 GEAIGNYY, CDR2 EKD. The V segment lost 0 bases and the J segment 4 bases; nucleotides outside the gene matches: 21. This CDR3 spans 20 amino acids. This CDR3 reads CACDTVAGTGGYAVNDKLIF. The CDR3 nucleotides are TGTGCCTGTGACACCGTCGCTGGAACTGGGGGGTACGCAGTTAACGATAAACTCATCTTT.

About this clone itself: The protein given by TCRdb reflects a much larger clone and differs at residue 5 from this DNA's translation, likely from a read error; the protein shown is the DNA's translation. The chain uses TRDV2 and TRDJ1; 9 bases line up with TRDD3. Germline-derived CDR1 and CDR2 are GEAIGNYY and EKD. The CDR3 extends over 16 amino acids. The V and J ends lost 3 bases and 0 bases, in that order; junction bases with no gene match: 7. The CDR3 sequence: CACDALLGEYTDKLIF. CDR3 coding DNA: TGTGCCTGTGACGCCCTACTGGGGGAGTACACCGATAAACTCATCTTT.

A word on this clone: TCRdb pairs this DNA with a much larger clone's protein that differs at residue 8, likely a read error; the protein shown was translated from the DNA. The J gene is TRDJ1, the V gene TRDV2; D ambiguous. The CDR3 is 15 residues long. In germline, CDR1 is GEAIGNYY, CDR2 EKD. Between the trimmed V and J ends, which lost 0 bases and 4 bases, there was a span of 14 bases. The CDR3 bases are TGTGCCTGTGACACCCTCGGGGCGGCCAACGATAAACTCATCTTT. This translates into CACDTLGAANDKLIF.

As concerns this clone: The protein TCRdb gives is from a much larger clone and does not agree with this DNA's translation at residue 12, likely a read error; the protein shown here comes from the DNA. The rearrangement joins TRDV2 to TRDJ1, with 13 bases aligning to TRDD3. Trimming removed 3 bases from V and 1 base from J; junction bases left unmatched: 10. The germline CDR1 and CDR2 sequences are GEAIGNYY and EKD. This CDR3 comprises 18 residues. DNA for the CDR3: TGTGCCTGTGACGTACTGGGGGATACGGAGGGGCGCACCGATAAACTCATCTTT. Protein: CACDVLGDTEGRTDKLIF.

This clone was seen a handful of times. The protein held in TCRdb is that of a much larger clone and does not match this DNA's translation at residue 11, likely because of a read error; the protein shown is translated from the DNA. V and J are TRDV2 and TRDJ3; the match to TRDD3 covers 12 bases. The CDR3 runs 20 residues. Germline assignment: CDR1 GEAIGNYY and CDR2 EKD. In nucleotides, the CDR3 is TGTGCCCGTGACACCGTACTGGGGGATACAACCTCCTGGGACACCCGACAGATGTTTTTC. This gives the protein CARDTVLGDTTSWDTRQMFF.

As concerns this clone: A far larger clone is one base from this, pointing to a likely read error. The same CDR3 arises from other DNA sequences in this sample as well. CDR3 in amino acids: CACDTISGGYAAKLIF. The CDR3 DNA follows: TGTGCCTGCGACACCATCTCTGGGGGATACGCGGCTAAACTCATCTTT. The genes are TRDV2 and TRDJ1; 12 nucleotides agree with TRDD3. Germline values: CDR1 GEAIGNYY, CDR2 EKD. This CDR3 has 16 residues.

In its sample, this clone was seen a few times. TCRdb lists the protein of a much larger clone for this DNA, which differs at residue 4, so this is likely a read error; the protein given here is translated from the DNA itself. The chain combines TRDV2 with TRDJ1; TRDD3 aligns across 8 bases. The CDR3 is 19 residues long. With V trimmed by 5 bases and J by 2 bases, 21 bases remained unmatched. Germline V gene sequence: CDR1 GEAIGNYY, CDR2 EKD. The CDR3 bases are TGTGCCTGTGGCCCCCTTGATGGGGGATTCCCCCCTGGAACCGATAAACTCATCTTT. This gives the protein CACGPLDGGFPPGTDKLIF.

Remarks on this clone: TCRdb's protein, taken from a much larger clone, differs from this DNA's translation at residue 4, likely owing to a read error; the protein displayed comes from the DNA. The chain is built from TRDV2 and TRDJ1; TRDD3 agrees at 8 bases. The CDR3 totals 16 residues. Germline V gives CDR1 GEAIGNYY, CDR2 EKD. CDR3 sequence (DNA): TGTGCCTGTGGCACCCTCCTGGGGGACAACACCGATAAACTCATCTTT. As protein: CACGTLLGDNTDKLIF.

This clone was counted a few times. This rearrangement joins TRDV3 to TRDJ1; D uncertain. This CDR3 region has 17 residues. Germline loops: CDR1 TVYSNPD, CDR2 GDNSRS (reference sequence). Between the trimmed V and J ends, which lost 2 bases and 2 bases, there was a span of 24 bases. This CDR3 is CAFFSSRVRRGTDKLIF. The CDR3, as DNA: TGTGCCTTTTTCTCGTCGCGGGTGAGACGAGGAACCGATAAACTCATCTTT.

By sample fraction, this clone is medium-sized. Other nucleotide sequences from this sample produce the same CDR3. The genes are TRDV2 and TRDJ1; 8 nucleotides match TRDD3. J was trimmed by 3 bases and V by 7 bases; bases with no gene match: 18. CDR3 length: 17 residues. From germline, CDR1 is GEAIGNYY and CDR2 EKD. The CDR3 nucleotides are TGTGCCTGCTACAACCTGGGGGAGGAGTGGGGTCCCGATAAACTCATCTTT. Translation gives CACYNLGEEWGPDKLIF.

Worth noting for this clone: Sequence at one end of the junction differs from germline and may be a read error. Other DNA sequences from this sample encode an identical CDR3 as well. The genes are TRDV2 and TRDJ1, with 9 bases identical to TRDD3. The CDR3 has 14 residues. The germline gives CDR1 GEAIGNYY, CDR2 EKD. CDR3 region: CACDFLGDRGKPIF. As DNA, the CDR3 is TGTGCCTGTGACTTCCTGGGGGATCGAGGCAAACCCATCTTT.

This clone was counted only a few times. This chain joins TRDV2 and TRDJ1; 12 nucleotides match TRDD3. With V trimmed by 3 bases and J by 0 bases, 7 bases remained unmatched. This CDR3 spans 17 amino acids. The V gene's germline CDR1 is GEAIGNYY and CDR2 EKD. For the CDR3, the DNA is TGTGCCTGTGACGTACTGGGGGATACTCCGTACACCGATAAACTCATCTTT. Protein product: CACDVLGDTPYTDKLIF.

This clone is medium-sized in the sample. Other nucleotide sequences in the sample specify the same CDR3. The genes are TRDV2 and TRDJ1, with 9 bases lining up with TRDD3. The ends lost 3 bases at V and 5 bases at J; junction bases unmatched: 15. The germline gives CDR1 GEAIGNYY, CDR2 EKD. This CDR3 is built from 17 residues. The CDR3 sequence is CACDPLGTGGPVDKLIF. CDR3 bases: TGTGCCTGTGACCCTTTGGGGACTGGGGGACCCGTGGATAAACTCATCTTT.

Comment on this clone: TCRdb assigns this DNA the protein of a much larger clone, which departs from its translation at residue 11; this likely reflects a read error, and the protein shown comes from translating the DNA. This chain joins TRDV2 and TRDJ1; TRDD3 matches 8 bases. V was pared by 4 bases and J by 3 bases, with 12 bases of the junction left unmatched. The CDR3 is made up of 16 amino acids. Germline-derived CDR1 and CDR2 are GEAIGNYY and EKD. CDR3 nucleotide sequence: TGTGCCTGTGATCCACTGGGGGCCTCCAACGCCGATAAACTCATCTTT. Its protein product is CACDPLGASNADKLIF.

The table lists this clone with a few counts. TCRdb's entry gives the protein of a much larger clone, which mismatches this DNA's translation at residue 11, likely from a read error; the protein reported here is translated from the DNA. The rearrangement joins TRDV2 to TRDJ1, with 11 nucleotides matching TRDD3. V shed 3 bases, J shed 4 bases, and the junction held 9 bases outside the gene matches. Germline CDR1 and CDR2: GEAIGNYY and EKD. The CDR3 has 16 amino acids. CDR3 bases: TGTGCCTGTGACGTACTGGGGGATAATCTGTGCGATAAACTCATCTTT. Protein sequence: CACDVLGDNLCDKLIF.

This clone counts as large. Other DNA sequences in this specimen translate into the identical CDR3. The chain joins TRDV2 to TRDJ1; TRDD3 might be the D (5 bases). The germline V and J ends were trimmed by 0 bases and 1 base, with 5 bases remaining between them. Germline V gives CDR1 GEAIGNYY, CDR2 EKD. The CDR3 is made up of 13 amino acids. CDR3 protein: CACDTWGTDKLIF. The CDR3 DNA follows: TGTGCCTGTGACACCTGGGGCACCGATAAACTCATCTTT.

Regarding this clone: The protein held in TCRdb is that of a much larger clone and does not match this DNA's translation at residue 3, likely because of a read error; the protein shown is translated from the DNA. The J gene is TRDJ1, the V gene TRDV2; 13 positions agree with TRDD3. The germline V gene encodes CDR1 GEAIGNYY and CDR2 EKD. The CDR3 consists of 23 residues. The CDR3 nucleotides are TGTGCCCGTGACCCGCTGGGGGGTACTGGGGGATACGTAAAAGGAGGCTACACCGATAAACTCATCTTT. Protein sequence: CARDPLGGTGGYVKGGYTDKLIF.

This clone appeared a few times. TCRdb's protein for this DNA is that of a much larger clone and differs from the translation at residue 16, likely a read error; the protein shown is the DNA translation. The V and J genes are TRDV2 and TRDJ3, with 8 bases aligning to TRDD3. This CDR3 is 19 amino acids long. Germline V gives CDR1 GEAIGNYY, CDR2 EKD. The CDR3 DNA reads TGTGCCTGTGACACCGTAGGGGATACCAGCTCCTGGGACACCCGACGGATGTTTTTC. It encodes CACDTVGDTSSWDTRRMFF.

About this clone itself: A read error is likely here: a far larger clone is one base away. The same CDR3 can be traced to other DNA sequences in this sample. The rearrangement links TRDV2 to TRDJ1; D is perhaps TRDD3 (5 bases). CDR1 is GEAIGNYY, CDR2 EKD, per germline. This CDR3 region has 14 residues. V was cut by 4 bases and J by 7 bases, with 18 bases left in between. DNA for the CDR3: TGTGCCTGTGAACCCCTAACTCCGGGGGTTAAACTCATCTTT. Protein product: CACEPLTPGVKLIF.

In this sample, this clone turned up a few times. TCRdb records a much larger clone's protein for this DNA, with a difference at residue 8 that likely arises from a read error; the protein given is the translation of the DNA. Other DNA sequences in the sample encode the same CDR3. The chain employs TRDV2 and TRDJ3, with 8 bases matching TRDD3. V gave up 2 bases and J gave up 2 bases; unmatched junction bases: 7. Germline loops: CDR1 GEAIGNYY, CDR2 EKD. This CDR3 contains 18 residues. The CDR3 coding sequence is TGTGCCTGTGACATACTGGGGGGTAGTACCTGGGACACCCGACAGATGTTTTTC. It specifies CACDILGGSTWDTRQMFF.

The chain is built from TRDV2 and TRDJ1; TRDD3 agrees at 13 bases. This CDR3 comprises 23 residues. The junction had 21 bases not matched to a gene; V was cut back by 0 bases and J by 0 bases. Looked up from germline, CDR1 is GEAIGNYY and CDR2 is EKD. This CDR3 is CACDTLNPPILGDTRGYTDKLIF. The CDR3 DNA reads as TGTGCCTGTGACACCTTAAATCCTCCCATACTGGGGGATACGCGGGGGTACACCGATAAACTCATCTTT.

This clone was recorded many times. The protein TCRdb lists belongs to a much larger clone and differs from this DNA's translation at residue 8, which points to a read error; the protein shown is made from the DNA. This sequence joins TRDV2 and TRDJ1; D unresolved. The germline gives CDR1 GEAIGNYY, CDR2 EKD. This CDR3 has 17 amino acids. V was cut by 0 bases and J by 5 bases, with 21 bases left in between. The CDR3 loop is CACDTLSPLTSGDKLIF. The CDR3 nucleotides are TGTGCCTGTGACACCCTCTCTCCCCTCACTTCGGGGGATAAACTCATCTTT.

On this clone itself: A much larger clone differs from this one at a single base, so this may be a read error. This sample also contains other DNA sequences that code for the same CDR3. The V call is TRDV2, the J call TRDJ1; D gene uncertain. Germline CDR1 reads GEAIGNYY; CDR2 reads EKD. The CDR3 contains 15 residues. The CDR3 region has the DNA TGCGCCTGTGACCAGCTTGGTTGGGACACCGATAAACTCATCTTT. Protein sequence: CACDQLGWDTDKLIF.